Shown below are 16 T cell receptor beta chains from a single sample sequenced in a study of response to subunit inactivated influenza vaccine. TCRdb reanalysed the RT-PCR reads using MiXCR and keeps one entry per CDR3 protein. The sample carries just over 300,000 distinct CDR3 sequences, 20% to 25% recorded once. The sample here was PBMCs from blood, taken approximately 22 months after vaccination. These receptors all stem from a man aged 50 to 69 who received an inactivated influenza vaccine.

The chain employs TRBV27 and TRBJ2-3; the D call may be TRBD1 or TRBD2 (5 bases each). Per germline, CDR1 MNHEY and CDR2 SMNVEV (reference sequence). The CDR3 runs 12 residues. Trimming pared 4 bases from V and 5 bases from J, leaving 7 bases between. The chain's CDR3 is CASSWGLDTQYF. In DNA, the CDR3 is TGTGCCAGCAGTTGGGGGTTAGATACGCAGTATTTT.

The gene calls are TRBV9 and TRBJ2-2; 7 nucleotides match TRBD1. Germline V gene sequence: CDR1 SGDLS, CDR2 YYNGEE. The CDR3 has 15 amino acids. V gave up 1 base and J gave up 4 bases; unmatched junction bases: 4. The CDR3 DNA reads TGTGCCAGCAGCGTACGACAGGGAAGCACCGGGGAGCTGTTTTTT. This translates into CASSVRQGSTGELFF. Full variable domain (remainder filled in from reference TRBV9 and TRBJ2-2): DSGVTQTPKHLITATGQRVTLRCSPRSGDLSVYWYQQSLDQGLQFLIQYYNGEERAKGNILERFSAQQFPDLHSELNLSSLELGDSALYFCASSVRQGSTGELFFGEGSRLTVL.

This chain links TRBV12-3 or TRBV12-4 with TRBJ2-1, with 13 bases lining up with TRBD2. CDR3 length: 15 amino acids. Trimming removed 8 bases from V and 7 bases from J; junction bases left unmatched: 8. The CDR3: CASGPGLAGLNEQFF. CDR3 nucleotides: TGTGCCAGCGGACCGGGACTAGCGGGGTTAAATGAGCAGTTCTTC.

There are many counts of this clonotype. V and J are TRBV3-1 and TRBJ1-2; TRBD1 is a possible D gene (6 bases). V was shortened by 4 bases and J by 0 bases, with 21 bases between the two germline ends. The germline V gene encodes CDR1 LGHDT and CDR2 YNNKEL (reference sequence). The CDR3 consists of 18 residues. The CDR3 region is CASSRARGAAAANYGYTF. CDR3 coding DNA: TGTGCCAGCAGCCGTGCCCGGGGGGCGGCTGCAGCTAACTATGGCTACACCTTC. The variable domain in full, with the rest retrieved from reference TRBV3-1 and TRBJ1-2, is DTAVSQTPKYLVTQMGNDKSIKCEQNLGHDTMYWYKQDSKKFLKIMFSYNNKELIINETVPNRFSPKSPDKAHLNLHINSLELGDSAVYFCASSRARGAAAANYGYTFGSGTRLTVV.

This clonotype was detected ten times or more. CDR3 nucleotides: TGTGCCAGCAGTTACAGGGGGAACACTGAAGCTTTCTTT. Its translation is CASSYRGNTEAFF. The chain is built from TRBV6-6 and TRBJ1-1, with a tentative D call TRBD1 (5 bases). The length of the CDR3 is 13 residues. The V and J ends lost 2 bases and 1 base respectively, with 5 bases between them. Germline V gene lookup returns CDR1 MNHNY and CDR2 SVGAGI (reference sequence).

J is TRBJ2-5 and V is TRBV6-1; the match to TRBD2 covers 7 bases. This CDR3 comprises 13 residues. Germline lookup yields CDR1 MNHNS and CDR2 SASEGT. V was clipped by 6 bases and J by 3 bases; unmatched bases: 4. In DNA form, the CDR3 reads TGTGCCAGCAGATCTAGCGGTAAAGAGACCCAGTACTTC. Its protein product is CASRSSGKETQYF.

The gene calls are TRBV9 and TRBJ2-3; the match to TRBD1 covers 7 bases. Germline V lookup: CDR1 SGDLS, CDR2 YYNGEE. The CDR3 runs to 15 residues. V dropped 2 bases and J dropped 4; count of bases not matched to a gene: 7. CDR3 sequence (DNA): TGTGCCAGCAGCGTCCAGGGGGTTGGGGCAGATACGCAGTATTTT. Its protein is CASSVQGVGADTQYF.

The chain employs TRBV7-2 and TRBJ2-7; 8 bases match TRBD1. CDR1 and CDR2 (germline): SGHTA, FQGNSA. Trimming removed 2 bases from V and 4 bases from J; junction bases left unmatched: 13. The CDR3 runs to 17 residues. The CDR3 here is CASSLRLAGQGHYEQYF. CDR3 nucleotides: TGTGCCAGCAGCTTACGTCTTGCCGGACAGGGACATTACGAGCAGTACTTC.

This chain links TRBV6-6 with TRBJ1-6, with D perhaps matching TRBD1 (5 bases). Germline V CDR1 and CDR2: MNHNY, SVGAGI (reference sequence). The ends were cut back, 8 bases at V and 7 bases at J, with 12 bases in the middle. This CDR3 contains 13 residues. In nucleotides, the CDR3 is TGTGCCAGCGCCCAGGGACCAAATTCACCCCTCCACTTT. Translation gives CASAQGPNSPLHF.

This clonotype was seen more than once but under ten times. V and J are TRBV5-3 and TRBJ2-7; no clear D. TRBV5-3 is marked as an open reading frame, function uncertain. The CDR3 consists of 12 residues. Trimming removed 4 bases from V and 0 bases from J, with 5 bases in between. Here the CDR3 reads CARSTISYEQYF. The CDR3 nucleotides read TGTGCCAGAAGCACGATCTCCTACGAGCAGTACTTC.

The chain employs TRBV29-1 and TRBJ2-7; D is tentatively TRBD1 or TRBD2 (5 bases each). Per the germline V gene, CDR1 is SQVTM and CDR2 is ANQGSEA. This CDR3 spans 14 amino acids. V lost 4 bases to trimming and J lost 2 bases, with 15 bases between them. The CDR3 DNA is TGCAGCGTTGGGCCCGGGACCGGCGCCTACGAGCAGTACTTC. It yields the protein CSVGPGTGAYEQYF.

This chain joins TRBV5-1 and TRBJ1-1; tentatively, D is TRBD1 (5 bases). Trimming removed 4 bases from V and 0 bases from J, with 13 bases in between. The CDR3 is 15 amino acids. Germline values: CDR1 SGHRS, CDR2 YFSETQ. In nucleotides, the CDR3 is TGCGCCAGCAGCACCAAGACAGCCTTGAACACTGAAGCTTTCTTT. Translated: CASSTKTALNTEAFF.

The V and J genes are TRBV20-1 and TRBJ1-2; weak D call: TRBD1 (5 bases). Trimming took 0 bases from V and 8 from J, leaving 19 bases between them. The CDR3 spans 15 residues. Germline-derived CDR1 and CDR2 are DFQATT and SNEGSKA (reference sequence). CDR3 in amino acids: CSARDRRTPSQGYTF. The CDR3 DNA is TGCAGTGCTAGAGATCGCAGGACACCCTCCCAAGGCTACACCTTC.

In its sample, this clonotype was seen many times. This chain uses TRBV2 with TRBJ2-5; D is perhaps TRBD1 or TRBD2 (6 bases each). CDR3 length equals 13 residues. The V gene lost 8 bases and the J gene lost 5 bases, with 15 bases spanning the gap. Germline V gene sequence: CDR1 SNHLY, CDR2 FYNNEI. This CDR3 reads CASSPGGGETQYF. In nucleotides, the CDR3 is TGTGCCAGCTCTCCCGGAGGGGGGGAGACCCAGTACTTC. The full variable domain, with the rest looked up from reference TRBV2 and TRBJ2-5, is EPEVTQTPSHQVTQMGQEVILRCVPISNHLYFYWYRQILGQKVEFLVSFYNNEISEKSEIFDDQFSVERPDGSNFTLKIRSTKLEDSAMYFCASSPGGGETQYFGPGTRLLVL.

There are a few counts of this clonotype. This chain joins TRBV6-1 and TRBJ1-5; 7 positions match TRBD1. V was pared by 7 bases and J by 1 base, with 7 bases of the junction left unmatched. This CDR3 is 15 amino acids long. The germline CDR1 and CDR2 sequences are MNHNS and SASEGT. The CDR3 is CASKIDRASNQPQHF. CDR3 sequence (DNA): TGTGCCAGCAAGATAGACAGGGCCAGCAATCAGCCCCAGCATTTT.

The J gene is TRBJ1-5, the V gene TRBV15; no clear D. The germline CDR1 and CDR2 sequences are LNHNV and YYDKDF (reference sequence). V lost 1 base, J lost 5 bases, and 9 bases lay in between. The CDR3 runs to 14 residues. In DNA form, the CDR3 reads TGTGCCACCAGCAGAGGTGTTTCGGATCAGCCCCAGCATTTT. Residues: CATSRGVSDQPQHF.